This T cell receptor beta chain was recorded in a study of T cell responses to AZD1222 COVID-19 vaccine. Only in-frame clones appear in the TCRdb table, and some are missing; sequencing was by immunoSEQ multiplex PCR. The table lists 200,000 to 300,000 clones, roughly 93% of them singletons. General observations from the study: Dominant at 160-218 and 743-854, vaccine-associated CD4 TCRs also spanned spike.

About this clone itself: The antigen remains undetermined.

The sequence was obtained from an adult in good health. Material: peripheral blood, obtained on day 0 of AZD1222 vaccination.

CDR3 loop: CASSRPDSGGTEAFF. CDR3 nucleotide sequence: TGTGCCAGCAGCCGGCCGGACTCCGGTGGGACTGAAGCTTTCTTT. The rearrangement joins TRBV4-2 to TRBJ1-1; no firm D call. Germline V lookup: CDR1 LGHNA, CDR2 YNFKEQ. Trimming shortened V by 4 bases and J by 5 bases, and 17 bases separated the two germline ends. The CDR3 is 15 amino acids.